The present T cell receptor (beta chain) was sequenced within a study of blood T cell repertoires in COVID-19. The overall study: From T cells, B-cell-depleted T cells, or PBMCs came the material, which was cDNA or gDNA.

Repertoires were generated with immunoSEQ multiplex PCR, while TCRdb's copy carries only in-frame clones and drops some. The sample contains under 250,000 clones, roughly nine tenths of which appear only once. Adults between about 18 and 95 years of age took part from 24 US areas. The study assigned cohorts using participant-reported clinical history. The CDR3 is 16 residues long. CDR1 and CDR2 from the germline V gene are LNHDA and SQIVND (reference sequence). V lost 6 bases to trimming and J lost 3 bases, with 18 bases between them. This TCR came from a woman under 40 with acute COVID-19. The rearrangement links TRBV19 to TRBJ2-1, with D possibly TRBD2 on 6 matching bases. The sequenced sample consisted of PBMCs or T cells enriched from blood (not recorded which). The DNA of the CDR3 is TGTGCCAGTAGCCTCACTAGCAACCCGGACTACAATGAGCAGTTCTTC. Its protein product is CASSLTSNPDYNEQFF.